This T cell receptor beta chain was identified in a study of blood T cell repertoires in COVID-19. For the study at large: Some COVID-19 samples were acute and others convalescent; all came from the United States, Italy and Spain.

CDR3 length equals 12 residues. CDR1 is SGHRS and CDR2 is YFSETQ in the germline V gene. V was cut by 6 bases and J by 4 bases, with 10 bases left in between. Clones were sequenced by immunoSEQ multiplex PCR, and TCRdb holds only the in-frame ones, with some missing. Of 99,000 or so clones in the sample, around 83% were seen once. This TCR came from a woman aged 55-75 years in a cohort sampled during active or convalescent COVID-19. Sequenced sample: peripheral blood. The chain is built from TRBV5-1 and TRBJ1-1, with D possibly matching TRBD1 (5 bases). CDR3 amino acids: CASKGEGTEAFF. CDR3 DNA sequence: TGCGCCAGCAAAGGGGAGGGCACTGAAGCTTTCTTT.